This T cell receptor (beta chain) was identified during a study of molecular identifiers for immune sequencing clone quantification. In its sample, this clonotype was seen many times. Its antigen is unidentified. The CDR3 sequence is 18 residues long. Looked up from germline, CDR1 is MNHNY and CDR2 is SVGAGI (reference sequence). The V gene lost 2 bases and the J gene lost 1 base, with 17 bases spanning the gap. Study-level points and caveats: Underestimated sizes of highly expanded clones could result from identical TCR molecules that share a barcode. Whereas naive cells kept under 1% of molecules in clones above 20 RNA copies, such clones held over 97% in effectors.

Preparation methods for the bulk TCR libraries were those previously described, with listed TCR primers. TCRdb reprocessed the PCR reads with MiXCR, giving one entry per CDR3 protein. The sample consists of some 91,000 distinct CDR3 sequences, 20% to 25% of them appearing once. The receptor comes from a human donor in good health. Some libraries in this study had Jurkat cell RNA spiked in. V is TRBV6-6 and J is TRBJ2-2, with D perhaps TRBD1 (5 bases). Input material: naive CD8+ T cells from blood, with Jurkat cell RNA spiked in. The subset denotes: FACS-sorted CD8+CD4-CCR7+CD45RA+ naive T cells. The CDR3 protein is CASSYPKDMTVNTGELFF. CDR3 DNA sequence: TGTGCCAGCAGTTACCCTAAGGACATGACGGTGAACACCGGGGAGCTGTTTTTT.